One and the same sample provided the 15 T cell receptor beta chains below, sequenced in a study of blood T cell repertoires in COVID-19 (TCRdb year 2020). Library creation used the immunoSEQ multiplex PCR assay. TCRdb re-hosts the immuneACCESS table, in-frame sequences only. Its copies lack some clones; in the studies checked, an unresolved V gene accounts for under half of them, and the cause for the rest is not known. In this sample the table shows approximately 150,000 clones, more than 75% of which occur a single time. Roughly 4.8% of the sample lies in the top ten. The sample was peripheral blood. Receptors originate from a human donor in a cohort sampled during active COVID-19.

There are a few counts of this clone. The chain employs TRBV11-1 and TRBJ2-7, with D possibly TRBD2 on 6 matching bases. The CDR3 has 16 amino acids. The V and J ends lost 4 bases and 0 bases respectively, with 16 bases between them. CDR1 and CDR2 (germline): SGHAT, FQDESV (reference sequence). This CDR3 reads CASSSPGTSGSYEQYF. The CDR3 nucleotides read TGTGCCAGCAGCTCTCCCGGGACTTCGGGCTCCTACGAGCAGTACTTC. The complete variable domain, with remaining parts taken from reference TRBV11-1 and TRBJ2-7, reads EAEVAQSPRYKITEKSQAVAFWCDPISGHATLYWYRQILGQGPELLVQFQDESVVDDSQLPKDRFSAERLKGVDSTLKIQPAELGDSAMYLCASSSPGTSGSYEQYFGPGTRLTVT.

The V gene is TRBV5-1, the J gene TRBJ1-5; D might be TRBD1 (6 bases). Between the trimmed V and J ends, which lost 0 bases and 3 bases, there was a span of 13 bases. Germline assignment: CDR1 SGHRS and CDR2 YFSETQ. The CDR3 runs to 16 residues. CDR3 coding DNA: TGCGCCAGCAGCTTGGTTCCTGGACAGCCCAATCAGCCCCAGCATTTT. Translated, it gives CASSLVPGQPNQPQHF.

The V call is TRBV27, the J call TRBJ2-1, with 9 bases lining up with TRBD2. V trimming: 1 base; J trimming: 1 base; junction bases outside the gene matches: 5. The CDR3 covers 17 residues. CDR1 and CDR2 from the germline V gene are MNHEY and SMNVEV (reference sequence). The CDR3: CASSLYHSGRSYNEQFF. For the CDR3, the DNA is TGTGCCAGCAGTTTATACCATAGCGGGAGATCCTACAATGAGCAGTTCTTC.

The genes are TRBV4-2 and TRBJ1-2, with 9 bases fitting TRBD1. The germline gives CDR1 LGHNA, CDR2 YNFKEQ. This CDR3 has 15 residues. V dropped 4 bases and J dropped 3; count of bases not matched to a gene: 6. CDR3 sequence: CASSPRDREHYGYTF. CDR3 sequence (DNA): TGTGCCAGCAGCCCCCGGGACAGGGAGCACTATGGCTACACCTTC.

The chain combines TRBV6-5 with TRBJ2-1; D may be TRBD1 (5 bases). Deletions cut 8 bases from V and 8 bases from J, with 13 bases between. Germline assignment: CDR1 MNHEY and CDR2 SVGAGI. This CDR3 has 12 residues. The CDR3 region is CASGRRVDEQFF. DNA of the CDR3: TGTGCCAGCGGGCGCAGGGTCGATGAGCAGTTCTTC.

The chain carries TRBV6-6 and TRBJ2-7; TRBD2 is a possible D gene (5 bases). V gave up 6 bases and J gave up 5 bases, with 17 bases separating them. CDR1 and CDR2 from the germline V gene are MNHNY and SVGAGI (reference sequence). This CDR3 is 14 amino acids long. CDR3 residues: CASRRGLGANEQYF. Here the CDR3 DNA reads TGTGCCAGCAGAAGAGGGCTAGGCGCAAACGAGCAGTACTTC.

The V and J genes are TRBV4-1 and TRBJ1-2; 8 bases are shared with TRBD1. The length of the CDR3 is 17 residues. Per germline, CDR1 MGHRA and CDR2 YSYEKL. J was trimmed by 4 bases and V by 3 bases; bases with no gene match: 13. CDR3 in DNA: TGCGCCAGCAGCCACTCCGGGACAGGTACGGCTCCCTATGGCTACACCTTC. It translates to CASSHSGTGTAPYGYTF.

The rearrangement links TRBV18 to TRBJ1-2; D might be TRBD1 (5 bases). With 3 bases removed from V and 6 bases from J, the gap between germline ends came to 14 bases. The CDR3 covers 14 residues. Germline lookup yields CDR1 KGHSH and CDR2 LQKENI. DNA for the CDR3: TGTGCCAGCTCACCCCGGGAGGGGTCCGATGGCTACACCTTC. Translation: CASSPREGSDGYTF.

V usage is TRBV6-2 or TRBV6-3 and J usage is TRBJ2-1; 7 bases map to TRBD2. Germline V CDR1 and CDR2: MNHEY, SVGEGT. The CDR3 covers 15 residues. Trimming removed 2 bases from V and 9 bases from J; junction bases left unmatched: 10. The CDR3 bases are TGTGCCAGCAGTTACGCGCCCCAGTCGGGAGGTGAGCAGTTCTTC. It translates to CASSYAPQSGGEQFF.

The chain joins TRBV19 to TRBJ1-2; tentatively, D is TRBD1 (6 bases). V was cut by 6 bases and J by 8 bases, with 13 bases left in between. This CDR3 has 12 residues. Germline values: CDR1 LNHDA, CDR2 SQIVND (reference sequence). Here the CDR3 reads CASRIGQSGYTF. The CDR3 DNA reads TGTGCCAGTAGAATTGGACAGTCGGGCTACACCTTC. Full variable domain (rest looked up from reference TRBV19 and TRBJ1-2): DGGITQSPKYLFRKEGQNVTLSCEQNLNHDAMYWYRQDPGQGLRLIYYSQIVNDFQKGDIAEGYSVSREKKESFPLTVTSAQKNPTAFYLCASRIGQSGYTFGSGTRLTVV.

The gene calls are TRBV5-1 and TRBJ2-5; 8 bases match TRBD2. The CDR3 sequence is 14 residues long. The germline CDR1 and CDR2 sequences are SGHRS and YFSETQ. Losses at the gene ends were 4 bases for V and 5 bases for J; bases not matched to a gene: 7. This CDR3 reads CASSPSGGTETQYF. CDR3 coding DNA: TGCGCCAGCAGCCCAAGCGGGGGAACGGAGACCCAGTACTTC.

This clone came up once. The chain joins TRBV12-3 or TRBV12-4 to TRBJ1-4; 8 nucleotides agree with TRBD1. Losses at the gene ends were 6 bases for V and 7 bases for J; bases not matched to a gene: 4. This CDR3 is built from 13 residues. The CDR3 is CASSRGHREKLFF. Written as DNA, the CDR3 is TGTGCCAGCAGCAGGGGGCATCGTGAAAAACTGTTTTTT.

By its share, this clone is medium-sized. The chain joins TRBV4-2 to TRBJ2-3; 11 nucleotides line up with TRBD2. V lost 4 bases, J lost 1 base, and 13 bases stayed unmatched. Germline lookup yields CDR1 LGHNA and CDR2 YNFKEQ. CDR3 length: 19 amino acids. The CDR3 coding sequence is TGTGCCAGCAGCCCCGCCGGGACTAGCGGTTGGGGCGGCACAGATACGCAGTATTTT. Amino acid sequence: CASSPAGTSGWGGTDTQYF.

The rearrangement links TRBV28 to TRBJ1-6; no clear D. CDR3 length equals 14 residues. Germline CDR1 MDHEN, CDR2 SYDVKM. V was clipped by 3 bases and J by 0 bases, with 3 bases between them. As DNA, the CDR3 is TGTGCCAGCAGTTTCAGCTCCTATAATTCACCCCTCCACTTT. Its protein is CASSFSSYNSPLHF.

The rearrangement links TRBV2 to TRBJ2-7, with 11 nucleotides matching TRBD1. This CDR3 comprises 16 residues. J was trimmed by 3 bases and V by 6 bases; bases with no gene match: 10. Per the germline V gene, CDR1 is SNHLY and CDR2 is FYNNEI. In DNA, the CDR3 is TGTGCCAGCAGAGACACTCCGGGACAGGGGGGCTACGAGCAGTACGTC. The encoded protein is CASRDTPGQGGYEQYV.